The rows below give T cell receptor beta chains drawn from one sample of a study of patients and donors after allogeneic stem cell transplantation. TCRdb itself ran the RT-PCR reads through MiXCR, one entry per CDR3 protein. Among about 200,000 distinct CDR3 sequences listed, roughly 38% were seen once. The source material was blood, either unsorted or a sorted T cell fraction (not recorded which). The receptors come from a human donor who was either an allogeneic HSCT recipient or a stem cell or donor lymphocyte infusion donor (not recorded which). It is not recorded whose cells these are; they may come from a transplant donor. Both conserved end residues are part of each CDR3. The order of the fields is J gene, clone size, D gene, V gene, CDR3 DNA, CDR3 protein. The D gene is left open where the match is weak. A row's size may be missing; if present it is once, few, many or a size class.

j_gene: TRBJ2-7
abundance: -
d_gene: -
v_gene: TRBV5-5
CDR3nt: TGTGCCAGCAGCTTGGCGGCCAGGTCTAGCTCCTACGAGCAGTACTTC
CDR3aa: CASSLAARSSSYEQYF

j_gene: TRBJ1-6
abundance: -
d_gene: -
v_gene: TRBV5-1
CDR3nt: TGCGCCAGCAGCTTGAGCAGGGGAAATAATTCACCCCTCCACTTT
CDR3aa: CASSLSRGNNSPLHF

j_gene: TRBJ1-5
abundance: -
d_gene: TRBD1
v_gene: TRBV6-6
CDR3nt: TGTGCCAGCAGCTGGTCAGGGGGAGACGTTCAGCCCCAGCATTTT
CDR3aa: CASSWSGGDVQPQHF

j_gene: TRBJ2-4
abundance: -
d_gene: -
v_gene: TRBV4-2
CDR3nt: TGTGCCAGCAGCCAAGATGCAGGGATAGCCAAAAACATTCAGTACTTC
CDR3aa: CASSQDAGIAKNIQYF

j_gene: TRBJ2-1
abundance: few
d_gene: TRBD2
v_gene: TRBV5-1
CDR3nt: TGCGCCAGCAGCCCGGGACTGAGCGGGGCTAGATACAATGAGCAGTTCTTC
CDR3aa: CASSPGLSGARYNEQFF

j_gene: TRBJ2-3
abundance: once
d_gene: TRBD1
v_gene: TRBV24-1
CDR3nt: TGTGCCACCAGTCCACAGGGGAAAGGGACAGATACGCAGTATTTT
CDR3aa: CATSPQGKGTDTQYF

j_gene: TRBJ1-1
abundance: few
d_gene: TRBD1
v_gene: TRBV20-1
CDR3nt: TGCAGTGCCCGAGGACAGGCACTAGGGGAAGCTTTCTTT
CDR3aa: CSARGQALGEAFF

j_gene: TRBJ1-6
abundance: -
d_gene: -
v_gene: TRBV12-3/TRBV12-4
CDR3nt: TGTGCCAGCAGCCCAGAAGGTAGTTCACCCCTCCACTTT
CDR3aa: CASSPEGSSPLHF

j_gene: TRBJ1-1
abundance: few
d_gene: -
v_gene: TRBV6-5
CDR3nt: TGTGCCACCACCCTGGGGCCTATGAACACTGAAGCTTTCTTT
CDR3aa: CATTLGPMNTEAFF

j_gene: TRBJ2-1
abundance: few
d_gene: -
v_gene: TRBV5-5
CDR3nt: TGTGCCAGCAGCTTGTTTAGGGCTGAGCAGTTCTTC
CDR3aa: CASSLFRAEQFF

j_gene: TRBJ2-1
abundance: -
d_gene: -
v_gene: TRBV29-1
CDR3nt: TGCAGCGTTGCTGACCAAATCTATAACAATGAGCAGTTCTTC
CDR3aa: CSVADQIYNNEQFF

j_gene: TRBJ1-3
abundance: -
d_gene: -
v_gene: TRBV7-2
CDR3nt: TGTGCCAGCAGCTTAGCGGACGGCTCTGGAAACACCATATATTTT
CDR3aa: CASSLADGSGNTIYF

j_gene: TRBJ1-1
abundance: many
d_gene: -
v_gene: TRBV24-1
CDR3nt: TGTGCCACTCGCTCCAAGGGATACACTGAAGCTTTCTTT
CDR3aa: CATRSKGYTEAFF

j_gene: TRBJ1-4
abundance: few
d_gene: -
v_gene: TRBV12-3/TRBV12-4
CDR3nt: TGTGCCAGCAGTTGGGGAGGACAGCGCTTGTTTTTT
CDR3aa: CASSWGGQRLFF